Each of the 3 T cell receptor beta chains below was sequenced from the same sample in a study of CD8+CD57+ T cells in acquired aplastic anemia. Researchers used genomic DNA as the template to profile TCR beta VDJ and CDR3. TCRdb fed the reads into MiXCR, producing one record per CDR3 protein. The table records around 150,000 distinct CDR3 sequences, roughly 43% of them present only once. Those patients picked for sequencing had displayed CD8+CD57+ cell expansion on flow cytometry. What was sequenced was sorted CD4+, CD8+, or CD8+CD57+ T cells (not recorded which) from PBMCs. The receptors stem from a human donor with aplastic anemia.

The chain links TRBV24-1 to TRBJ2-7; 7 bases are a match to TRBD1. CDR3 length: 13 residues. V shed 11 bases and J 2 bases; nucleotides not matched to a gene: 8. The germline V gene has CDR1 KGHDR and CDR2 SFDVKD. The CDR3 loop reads CASSQTGAYEQYF. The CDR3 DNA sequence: TGTGCCAGCAGCCAAACAGGGGCCTACGAGCAGTACTTC.

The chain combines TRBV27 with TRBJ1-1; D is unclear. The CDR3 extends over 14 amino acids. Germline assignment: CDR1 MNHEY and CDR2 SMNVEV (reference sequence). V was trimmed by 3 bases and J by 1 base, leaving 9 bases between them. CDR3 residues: CASSFLAKNTEAFF. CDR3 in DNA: TGTGCCAGCAGTTTTTTGGCCAAGAACACTGAAGCTTTCTTT.

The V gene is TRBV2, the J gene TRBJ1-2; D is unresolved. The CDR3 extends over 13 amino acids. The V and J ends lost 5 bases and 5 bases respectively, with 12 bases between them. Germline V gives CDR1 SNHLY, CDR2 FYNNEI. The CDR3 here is CASSSDSEYGYTF. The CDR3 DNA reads TGTGCCAGCAGTTCAGACTCTGAGTATGGCTACACCTTC.